This is a list of T cell receptor beta chains from one sample in a study of T cell clonotyping in hematopoietic cell transplantation. Profiled with immunoSEQ multiplex PCR; TCRdb holds only in-frame clones, not every one. The sample lists about 18,000 clones; about 84% were seen once. The sample in question was peripheral blood mononuclear cells, obtained before stem cell transplant. The receptors shown here come from a man aged 45 to 65 with acute myeloid leukemia. Some clones in this sample may be carry-over from other donors' samples. The CDR3 runs from the conserved cysteine through the conserved F or W. A D gene is named only where the DNA matches it firmly. The size of a clone is reported for some rows only, either as once, few or many, or as a class for expanded clones.

>TRBJ2-5|.|TRBV9|.
TGTGCCAGCAGCCCAACCCCGGGCGGCGAGACCCAGTACTTC
CASSPTPGGETQYF
>TRBJ1-5|.|TRBV28|.
TGTGCCAGCAGTTTTGGTCCTCCCCAGCATTTT
CASSFGPPQHF
>TRBJ1-3|.|TRBV30|.
TGTGCCTGGAGTGGGTCGGGGGGACCGGGGTCTGGAAACACCATATATTTT
CAWSGSGGPGSGNTIYF
>TRBJ2-3|.|TRBV11-3|.
TGTGCCAGCAGCTTACGGCTAGCGATGGTGTTGGGAGATACGCAGTATTTT
CASSLRLAMVLGDTQYF
>TRBJ1-1|.|TRBV2|.
TGTGCCAGCAGTTGGGACAACCTCGAAGCTTTCTTT
CASSWDNLEAFF
>TRBJ1-1|.|TRBV6-6|.
TGTGCCAGCAGTTCCCTCTGGAGACAGGATACCACTGAAGCTTTCTTT
CASSSLWRQDTTEAFF
>TRBJ1-2|.|TRBV7-2|.
TGTGCCAGCAGCCGAGACCAGCAGCATAACTATGGCTACACCTTC
CASSRDQQHNYGYTF
>TRBJ1-6|.|TRBV4-3|.
TGCGCCAGCAGCCAACCACCGGGACATGGTTATAATTCACCCCTCCACTTT
CASSQPPGHGYNSPLHF
>TRBJ2-7|.|TRBV6-1|.
TGTGCCACGGATAGACAGACTTCCTCCTACGAGCAGTACTTC
CATDRQTSSYEQYF
>TRBJ1-2|once|TRBV5-1|TRBD1
TGCGCCAGCAGTTTGGGACAGGGGGCATACTATGGCTACACCTTC
CASSLGQGAYYGYTF
>TRBJ1-2|once|TRBV9|TRBD1
TGTGCCAGCAGCGCCCGGACAGGGCTTTATGGCTACACCTTC
CASSARTGLYGYTF
>TRBJ2-1|once|TRBV6-1|TRBD2
TGTGCCAGCATGCCTAGCGGGGGTTCTGAGCAGTTCTTC
CASMPSGGSEQFF
>TRBJ2-3|.|TRBV11-2|TRBD1
TGTGCCAGCAGGGACGGTCAGGACAGGGGGTGGTCAGATACGCAGTATTTT
CASRDGQDRGWSDTQYF
>TRBJ2-2|.|TRBV19|.
TGTGCCAGTAGTAAACAGGGATCCGGTGAGACGAACACCGGGGAGCTGTTTTTT
CASSKQGSGETNTGELFF
>TRBJ2-7|.|TRBV5-1|.
TGCGCCAGCAGCTTGGCGTTACAGGGTGACCTACACGAGCAGTACTTC
CASSLALQGDLHEQYF
>TRBJ1-2|.|TRBV6-5|TRBD1
TGTGCCAGCAGTTACTCGAAACAGGGGTTTAGTGGCTACACCTTC
CASSYSKQGFSGYTF
>TRBJ1-1|.|TRBV5-1|TRBD1
TGCGCCAGCAGCCCACGGACAGGGATAAACACTGAAGCTTTCTTT
CASSPRTGINTEAFF
>TRBJ1-1|.|TRBV6-5|.
TGTGCCAGCAGTTACCGTGGGGACACTGAAGCTTTCTTT
CASSYRGDTEAFF
>TRBJ1-5|once|TRBV7-6|.
TGTGCCAGCGCCGCCGATAGCAATCAGCCCCAGCATTTT
CASAADSNQPQHF
>TRBJ2-3|few|TRBV5-6|.
TGTGCCAGCAGCTCCCCAGGAACCCCGACGCAGTATTTT
CASSSPGTPTQYF
>TRBJ1-1|.|TRBV7-6|.
TGTGCCAGCAGCGAGGGACACCTCGAAGACACTGAAGCTTTCTTT
CASSEGHLEDTEAFF
>TRBJ1-4|.|TRBV5-1|TRBD1
TGCGCCAGCAGCCCAATTACCAGACAGGGCGCTAACCTGTTTTTT
CASSPITRQGANLFF
>TRBJ2-7|.|TRBV5-4|.
TGTGCCAGCAGCTCCGGGACACTCTACGAGCAGTACTTC
CASSSGTLYEQYF
>TRBJ1-2|.|TRBV6-1|TRBD1
TGTGCCAGCAGTAACCGGGACAGGGTGAGATACACCTTC
CASSNRDRVRYTF
>TRBJ1-5|.|TRBV6-5|.
TGTGCCAGCAGTTGGAGTGGCAATCAGCCCCAGCATTTT
CASSWSGNQPQHF
>TRBJ2-7|.|TRBV9|.
TGTGCCAGCAGCGTAGAGGGATACGAGCAGTACTTC
CASSVEGYEQYF
>TRBJ2-5|.|TRBV7-6|TRBD1
TGTGCCAGCAGCACAGGACAGGTGGAGACCCAGTACTTC
CASSTGQVETQYF
>TRBJ2-7|.|TRBV7-2|TRBD1
TGTGCCAGCAGCCTGCGACAGGGGGCCAACGAGCAGTACTTC
CASSLRQGANEQYF
>TRBJ1-2|.|TRBV4-1|.
TGCGCCAGCAGCCAAGATCGGATCGGTAACTATGGCTACACCTTC
CASSQDRIGNYGYTF
>TRBJ2-1|.|TRBV5-6|.
TGTGCCAGCAGCCCCGATCGGGGGGCCGCCTACAATGAGCAGTTCTTC
CASSPDRGAAYNEQFF
>TRBJ1-1|.|TRBV5-1|.
TGCGCCAGCAGCTTGGTGGGAATGAACACTGAAGCTTTCTTT
CASSLVGMNTEAFF
>TRBJ1-1|few|TRBV9|.
TGTGCCAGCAGCCCCCGTAGGGCGAACACTGAAGCTTTCTTT
CASSPRRANTEAFF
>TRBJ2-3|.|TRBV18|.
TGTGCCAGCTCACCACCGGGAGATACGCAGTATTTT
CASSPPGDTQYF
>TRBJ2-3|.|TRBV7-9|.
TGTGCCAGCAGCCCCGAGCGGTCATACACAGATACGCAGTATTTT
CASSPERSYTDTQYF
>TRBJ1-2|.|TRBV7-2|TRBD1
TGTGCCAGCACCACGGACAGGGGAAAGGGCTACACCTTC
CASTTDRGKGYTF
>TRBJ1-5|.|TRBV4-1|.
TGCGCCAGCAGCCAAGAGAACAATCAGCCCCAGCATTTT
CASSQENNQPQHF
>TRBJ1-5|once|TRBV23-1|.
TGCGCCAGCAGTCAAGATAGCAATCAGCCCCAGCATTTT
CASSQDSNQPQHF
>TRBJ1-1|.|TRBV20-1|.
TGCAGTGCTCCAAGGGACACTGAAGCTTTCTTT
CSAPRDTEAFF
>TRBJ1-5|.|TRBV4-1|.
TGCGCCAGCAGCCAAGTATCCGGGAGTAGCAATCAGCCCCAGCATTTT
CASSQVSGSSNQPQHF
>TRBJ1-6|.|TRBV7-8|TRBD1
TGTGCCACACTACAGGGGATGAATTCACCCCTCCACTTT
CATLQGMNSPLHF
>TRBJ1-2|.|TRBV9|.
TGTGCCAGCAGCGTAGGGCAGGGGATATCTAACTATGGCTACACCTTC
CASSVGQGISNYGYTF
>TRBJ2-7|.|TRBV7-9|.
TGTGCCAGCAGCCCCTCCAGCATCTACGAGCAGTACTTC
CASSPSSIYEQYF
>TRBJ1-2|once|TRBV29-1|.
TGCAGCGTTGACGGGGGATATGGCTACACCTTC
CSVDGGYGYTF
>TRBJ1-6|.|TRBV6-1|.
TGTGCCAGCAGTGAAGCCCGAACCCCGGGGCCCTATAATTCACCCCTCCACTTT
CASSEARTPGPYNSPLHF
>TRBJ2-5|.|TRBV18|.
TGTGCCAGCTCACCTCCAACAGCGGCCGGAGAGACCCAGTACTTC
CASSPPTAAGETQYF
>TRBJ2-5|once|TRBV19|.
TGTGCCAGTAGTATAAGTCCGGGGACACCACAAGAGACCCAGTACTTC
CASSISPGTPQETQYF
>TRBJ2-2|.|TRBV27|.
TGTGCCAGCAGTTTCGGGCAGGGGTTCGGGGAGCTGTTTTTT
CASSFGQGFGELFF
>TRBJ1-2|few|TRBV28|.
TGTGCCAGCAGTTTAAGCGGATATGGCTACACCTTC
CASSLSGYGYTF